The clone carrying this T cell receptor (beta chain) occurred many times. The antigen remains undetermined. The CDR3 is 15 amino acids. Trimming pared 5 bases from V and 0 bases from J, leaving 14 bases between. Germline lookup yields CDR1 DFQATT and CDR2 SNEGSKA (reference sequence). The data were obtained in a study of HIV-infected patients and healthy controls. Study-wide context: Total CDR3 counts per chain did not differ significantly between patients and controls.

Study outcomes and limitations: The diversity differences were not explained by slight age and sex differences between study cohorts.

About 500 ng RNA was reverse transcribed with alpha and beta constant-region primers. Separate chain-specific third strand synthesis with multiplexing indices produced the alpha and beta libraries. Each CDR3 protein is one row after TCRdb ran MiXCR on the 5' RACE reads. This table has about 7,400 distinct CDR3 sequences, 9.3% appearing once. No cell fractionation was done, so the repertoire covers all unsorted peripheral blood T cells. An approximately 2.4 ml peripheral blood sample was taken for RNA. This rearrangement joins TRBV20-1 to TRBJ1-5; D might be TRBD1 (6 bases). The starting material was blood, obtained before antiretroviral therapy. The sequence came from an adult with HIV infection. DNA of the CDR3: TGCAGTGCTTACCGGGACACTTATAGCAATCAGCCCCAGCATTTT. As protein: CSAYRDTYSNQPQHF.